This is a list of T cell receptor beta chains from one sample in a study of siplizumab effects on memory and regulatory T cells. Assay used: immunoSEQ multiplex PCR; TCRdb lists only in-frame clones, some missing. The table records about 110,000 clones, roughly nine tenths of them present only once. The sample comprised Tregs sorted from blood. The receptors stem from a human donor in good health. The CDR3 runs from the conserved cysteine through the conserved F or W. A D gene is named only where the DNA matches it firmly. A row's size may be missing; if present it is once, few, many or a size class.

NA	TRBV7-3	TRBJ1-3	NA	CASSSSSGNTIYF	TGTGCCAGCAGCTCGTCCTCTGGAAACACCATATATTTT
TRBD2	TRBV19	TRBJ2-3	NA	CASNGGGSDTQYF	TGTGCCAGTAATGGCGGGGGTTCCGATACGCAGTATTTT
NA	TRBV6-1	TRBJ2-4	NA	CASSEEVAAIQYF	TGTGCCAGCAGTGAAGAAGTAGCAGCCATTCAGTACTTC
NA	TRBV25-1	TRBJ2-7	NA	CASRGQALYEQYF	TGTGCCAGCAGAGGGCAGGCACTCTACGAGCAGTACTTC
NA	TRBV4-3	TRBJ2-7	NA	CASSQFREQYF	TGCGCCAGCAGCCAGTTTCGCGAGCAGTACTTC
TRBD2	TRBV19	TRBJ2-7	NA	CASSIKAGVAEQYF	TGTGCCAGTAGTATCAAAGCGGGAGTTGCGGAGCAGTACTTC
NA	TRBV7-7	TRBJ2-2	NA	CASSPDGSRAGNTGELFF	TGTGCCAGCAGCCCGGATGGTAGCAGGGCGGGGAACACCGGGGAGCTGTTTTTT
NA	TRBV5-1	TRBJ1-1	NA	CASSLPFTEAFF	TGCGCCAGCAGCTTGCCCTTCACTGAAGCTTTCTTT
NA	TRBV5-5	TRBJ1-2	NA	CASSLDSSYGYTF	TGTGCCAGCAGCTTGGACAGTAGCTATGGCTACACCTTC
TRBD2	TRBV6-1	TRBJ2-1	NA	CASSAMTSGGGLSSYNEQFF	TGTGCCAGCAGTGCAATGACTAGCGGGGGGGGCCTTTCTTCCTACAATGAGCAGTTCTTC
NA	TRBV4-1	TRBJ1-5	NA	CASSQDMRAYSNQPQHF	TGCGCCAGCAGCCAAGATATGAGGGCTTATAGCAATCAGCCCCAGCATTTT
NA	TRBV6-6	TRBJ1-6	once	CASSQSLQGNSPLHF	TGTGCCAGCAGTCAATCACTACAGGGAAATTCACCCCTCCACTTT
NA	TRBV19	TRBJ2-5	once	CASSIGREETQYF	TGTGCCAGTAGTATCGGACGGGAAGAGACCCAGTACTTC
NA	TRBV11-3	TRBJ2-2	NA	CASSLARGFAGELFF	TGTGCCAGCAGCTTAGCCAGGGGCTTCGCCGGGGAGCTGTTTTTT